The clone carrying this T cell receptor (beta chain) was found once. The antigen remains undetermined. Trimming cost V 5 bases and J 7 bases, with 33 bases left between them. The CDR3 runs to 19 residues. Germline V CDR1 and CDR2: SGHAT, FQNNGV. Included in the TCR beta cDNA libraries were unique molecular identifiers. Each CDR3 protein gets one entry after TCRdb re-called the PCR reads with MiXCR. The table has approximately 400,000 distinct CDR3 sequences, about a third seen once; the top ten hold 13%. The data were obtained in a study of post-analysis software for immune sequencing data. Study-level points and caveats: Co-batched samples clustered tightly together by F measure. Higher frequency in patients than in controls was seen for about 5 TRBV segments, with TRBV5-6, TRBV5-1 and TRBV20-1 among them. Those with multiple sclerosis, the patient group, showed significantly lower normalized Chao1 diversity than controls.

The sequencing sample was made of blood. The clonotype originates from a girl under 18 with multiple sclerosis. V and J are TRBV11-2 and TRBJ2-7; D may be TRBD1 (6 bases). The DNA for the CDR3 is TGTGCCAGCAGCCCAAGGGTGGGGCCACAGGGTGCTGGGATTAAAGAGCAGTACTTC. It is translated as CASSPRVGPQGAGIKEQYF.